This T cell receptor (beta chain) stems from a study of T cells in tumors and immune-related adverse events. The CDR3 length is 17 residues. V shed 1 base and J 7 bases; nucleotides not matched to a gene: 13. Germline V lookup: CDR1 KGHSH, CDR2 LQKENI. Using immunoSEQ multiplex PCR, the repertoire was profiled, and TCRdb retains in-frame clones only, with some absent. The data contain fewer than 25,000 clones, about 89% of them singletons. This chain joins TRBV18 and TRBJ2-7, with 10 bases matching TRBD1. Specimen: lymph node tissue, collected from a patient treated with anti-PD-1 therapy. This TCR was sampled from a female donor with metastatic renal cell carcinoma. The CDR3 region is CASSPQITRQGAEEQYF. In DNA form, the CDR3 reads TGTGCCAGCTCACCACAGATTACGAGACAGGGGGCAGAGGAGCAGTACTTC.